The 15 T cell receptor beta chains below were found in one sample sequenced in a study of blood T cell repertoires in COVID-19. Method: immunoSEQ multiplex PCR; TCRdb's copy keeps in-frame clones and lacks some. The sample holds about 40,000 clones, about 89% seen once. The specimen sequenced was peripheral blood. The receptor source for this set is a woman aged 25 to 39 in a cohort sampled during active COVID-19.

This rearrangement joins TRBV15 to TRBJ2-7; possible D gene TRBD1, 6 bases. The CDR3 has 15 residues. The germline gives CDR1 LNHNV, CDR2 YYDKDF (reference sequence). V was shortened by 5 bases and J by 0 bases, with 14 bases between the two germline ends. The CDR3 reads CATSPKRDTSYEQYF. DNA for the CDR3: TGTGCCACCAGCCCGAAGAGGGACACCTCCTACGAGCAGTACTTC.

The V gene is TRBV30, the J gene TRBJ2-1, with 12 bases that match TRBD2. V was pared by 4 bases and J by 4 bases, with 5 bases of the junction left unmatched. Germline assignment: CDR1 GTSNPN and CDR2 SVGIG (reference sequence). The CDR3 has 15 amino acids. The CDR3 loop is CAWTGTSGLYNEQFF. The DNA of the CDR3 is TGTGCCTGGACCGGGACTAGCGGGCTTTACAATGAGCAGTTCTTC. Complete variable domain (other parts from reference TRBV30 and TRBJ2-1): SQTIHQWPATLVQPVGSPLSLECTVEGTSNPNLYWYRQAAGRGLQLLFYSVGIGQISSEVPQNLSASRPQDRQFILSSKKLLLSDSGFYLCAWTGTSGLYNEQFFGPGTRLTVL.

The rearrangement uses TRBV6-5 and TRBJ1-1; D may be TRBD1 (6 bases). This CDR3 contains 13 residues. CDR1 is MNHEY and CDR2 is SVGAGI in the germline V gene. Trimming shortened V by 6 bases and J by 2 bases, and 10 bases separated the two germline ends. The CDR3 loop reads CASRRTVNTEAFF. CDR3 coding DNA: TGTGCCAGCAGACGGACAGTTAACACTGAAGCTTTCTTT.

V is TRBV2 and J is TRBJ2-1; 10 bases are a match to TRBD2. Germline CDR1 and CDR2: SNHLY and FYNNEI. V was pared by 3 bases and J by 2 bases, with 7 bases of the junction left unmatched. CDR3 length: 17 amino acids. This chain's CDR3 is CASSEGLAGVPYNEQFF. The DNA for the CDR3 is TGTGCCAGCAGTGAGGGCCTAGCGGGAGTCCCCTACAATGAGCAGTTCTTC. Filled out from reference TRBV2 and TRBJ2-1, the complete variable domain reads EPEVTQTPSHQVTQMGQEVILRCVPISNHLYFYWYRQILGQKVEFLVSFYNNEISEKSEIFDDQFSVERPDGSNFTLKIRSTKLEDSAMYFCASSEGLAGVPYNEQFFGPGTRLTVL.

The rearrangement uses TRBV18 and TRBJ1-3; no definite D call. This CDR3 has 14 residues. V was pared by 3 bases and J by 0 bases, with 6 bases between. From germline, CDR1 is KGHSH and CDR2 LQKENI. The CDR3 reads CASSPEGSGNTIYF. DNA of the CDR3: TGTGCCAGCTCACCGGAGGGCTCTGGAAACACCATATATTTT.

The CDR3: CASSQPDRAQETQYF. CDR3 DNA: TGTGCCAGCAGTCAACCTGACAGGGCTCAAGAGACCCAGTACTTC. The chain couples TRBV28 to TRBJ2-5; TRBD1 matches at 7 bases. J lost 2 bases, V lost 5 bases, and 8 bases had no gene match. Germline V gene data show CDR1 as MDHEN and CDR2 as SYDVKM. The CDR3 runs to 15 residues.

This chain connects TRBV27 to TRBJ1-2, with TRBD1 matching over 8 bases. The CDR3 covers 16 residues. Losses at the gene ends were 0 bases for V and 4 bases for J; bases not matched to a gene: 7. Germline lookup yields CDR1 MNHEY and CDR2 SMNVEV (reference sequence). The CDR3 loop is CASSLSGQGGFYGYTF. For the CDR3, the DNA is TGTGCCAGCAGTTTATCCGGACAGGGAGGTTTCTATGGCTACACCTTC.

This sequence joins TRBV24-1 and TRBJ2-1, with 8 nucleotides matching TRBD2. The CDR3 is 13 amino acids. In germline, CDR1 is KGHDR, CDR2 SFDVKD. After removal of 11 bases from V and 7 bases from J, the junction contained 9 bases not matched to a gene. The CDR3 region is CAIQGLDENEQFF. The DNA of the CDR3 is TGTGCCATTCAGGGACTAGATGAAAATGAGCAGTTCTTC.

This rearrangement joins TRBV10-3 to TRBJ2-7; TRBD2 matches 7 bases. CDR1 and CDR2 from the germline V gene are ENHRY and SYGVKD. This CDR3 has 13 residues. Trimming took 2 bases from V and 5 from J; bases not matched to a gene: 3. The CDR3 nucleotides read TGTGCCATCAGTGAGGAGACTAGCAACGAGCAGTACTTC. It specifies CAISEETSNEQYF.

The chain combines TRBV28 with TRBJ2-3, with a tentative D call TRBD2 (7 bases). The germline V gene encodes CDR1 MDHEN and CDR2 SYDVKM. V lost 3 bases, J lost 2 bases, and 18 bases lay in between. The CDR3 is 17 amino acids. Here the CDR3 DNA reads TGTGCCAGCAGTTTTTTTGGGTTGGGGGGGGCCACAGATACGCAGTATTTT. The encoded protein is CASSFFGLGGATDTQYF.

The chain is built from TRBV7-9 and TRBJ1-6, with TRBD1 matching 10 bases. The germline CDR1 and CDR2 sequences are SEHNR and FQNEAQ (reference sequence). This CDR3 has 16 amino acids. V lost 3 bases and J lost 8; bases outside the gene matches: 7. The CDR3 is CASSLTGGDFDSPLHF. The CDR3 DNA reads TGTGCCAGCAGCTTGACAGGGGGCGATTTTGATTCACCCCTCCACTTT. Combining the CDR3 with reference TRBV7-9 and TRBJ1-6 gives the whole variable domain DTGVSQNPRHKITKRGQNVTFRCDPISEHNRLYWYRQTLGQGPEFLTYFQNEAQLEKSRLLSDRFSAERPKGSFSTLEIQRTEQGDSAMYLCASSLTGGDFDSPLHFGNGTRLTVT.

CDR3 nucleotides: TGTGCCACCAGCCTCACTAATGAAAAACTGTTTTTT. This codes for CATSLTNEKLFF. The chain employs TRBV15 and TRBJ1-4; no reliable D call. The germline V and J ends were trimmed by 5 bases and 2 bases, with 3 bases remaining between them. The germline V gene has CDR1 LNHNV and CDR2 YYDKDF (reference sequence). The CDR3 length is 12 residues.

V is TRBV2 and J is TRBJ1-4, with 11 positions matching TRBD1. Trimming took 4 bases from V and 4 from J; bases not matched to a gene: 2. Germline loops: CDR1 SNHLY, CDR2 FYNNEI. The CDR3 is made up of 15 amino acids. The CDR3 here is CASSGGQGDNEKLFF. CDR3 DNA: TGTGCCAGCAGTGGGGGACAGGGGGATAATGAAAAACTGTTTTTT.

The rearrangement uses TRBV6-5 and TRBJ2-1; 11 nucleotides align to TRBD2. CDR3 size: 15 residues. The germline gives CDR1 MNHEY, CDR2 SVGAGI. After removal of 6 bases from V and 4 bases from J, the junction contained 5 bases not matched to a gene. The CDR3 loop reads CASRLGLAEYNEQFF. Here the CDR3 DNA reads TGTGCCAGCAGATTGGGACTAGCGGAATACAATGAGCAGTTCTTC.

The CDR3 nucleotides are TGCAGCGTTGAACGCCAGCGGGAGACCCAGTACTTC. Amino acid sequence: CSVERQRETQYF. The chain uses TRBV29-1 and TRBJ2-5; possible D gene TRBD2, 5 bases. Germline V lookup: CDR1 SQVTM, CDR2 ANQGSEA. The CDR3 contains 12 residues. V gave up 2 bases and J gave up 5 bases, with 9 bases separating them.